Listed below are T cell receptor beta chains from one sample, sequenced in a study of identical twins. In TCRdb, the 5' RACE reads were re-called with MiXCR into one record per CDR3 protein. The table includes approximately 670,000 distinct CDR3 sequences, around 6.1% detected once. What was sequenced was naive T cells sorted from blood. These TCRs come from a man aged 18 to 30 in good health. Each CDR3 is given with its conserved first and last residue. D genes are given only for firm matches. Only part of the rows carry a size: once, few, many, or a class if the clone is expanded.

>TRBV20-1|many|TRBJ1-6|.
TGCAGTGCTAGGAGGACGGATTTTGGTTCACCCCTCCACTTT
CSARRTDFGSPLHF
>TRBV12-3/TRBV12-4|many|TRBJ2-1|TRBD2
TGTGCCAGCAGTCCGACTAGCGGGAGTAGAAATGAGCAGTTCTTC
CASSPTSGSRNEQFF
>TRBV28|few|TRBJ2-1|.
TGTGCCAGCAGTTCTCCGGGGGCGGGCTTCAATGAGCAGTTCTTC
CASSSPGAGFNEQFF
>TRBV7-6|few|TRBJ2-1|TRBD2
TGTGCCAGCAGCCAACCGACTAGCGGGAGGGATGAGCAGTTCTTC
CASSQPTSGRDEQFF
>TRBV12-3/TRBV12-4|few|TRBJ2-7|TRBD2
TGTGCCAGCAGTACCAGCGGGACTGGCTCCTACGAGCAGTACTTC
CASSTSGTGSYEQYF
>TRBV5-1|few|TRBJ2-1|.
TGCGCCAGCAGCGCTGCTAGCAATGAGCAGTTCTTC
CASSAASNEQFF
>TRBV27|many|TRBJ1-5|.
TGTGCCAGCAGTTTGGGTGGACCAATAAATCAGCCCCAGCATTTT
CASSLGGPINQPQHF
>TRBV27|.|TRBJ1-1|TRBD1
TGTGCCAGCAGTCCATGGACAGGGGGCTTCTCGGGCACTGAAGCTTTCTTT
CASSPWTGGFSGTEAFF
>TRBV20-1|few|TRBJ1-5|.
TGCAGTGCTGGGGGCTTTAGGCCCTCTCAGCCCCAGCATTTT
CSAGGFRPSQPQHF
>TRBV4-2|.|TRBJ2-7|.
TGTGCCAGCAGCCAATTCGGTGAGCCCAGCTACGAGCAGTACTTC
CASSQFGEPSYEQYF
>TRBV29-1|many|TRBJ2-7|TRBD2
TGCAGCGTTGCGGGACTAGCTGGCTACGAGCAGTACTTC
CSVAGLAGYEQYF
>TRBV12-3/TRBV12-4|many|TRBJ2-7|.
TGTGCCAGCAGTTTAAGGCAGGCCTTCTCCTACGAGCAGTACTTC
CASSLRQAFSYEQYF
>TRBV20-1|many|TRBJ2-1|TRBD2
TGCAGTGCTAGAGATTTAGCGGGAGGGTGGTACAATGAGCAGTTCTTC
CSARDLAGGWYNEQFF
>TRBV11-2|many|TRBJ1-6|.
TGTGCCAGCAGCTGGGCGGGTCAATATAATTCACCCCTCCACTTT
CASSWAGQYNSPLHF
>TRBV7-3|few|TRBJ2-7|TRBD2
TGTGCCAGCAGCCCTAGCGGGAGGAGGAACGAGCAGTACTTC
CASSPSGRRNEQYF
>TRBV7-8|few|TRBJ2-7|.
TGTGCCAGCAGCTTAGGGCGGACCCCTCGACTCGGCTACGAGCAGTACTTC
CASSLGRTPRLGYEQYF
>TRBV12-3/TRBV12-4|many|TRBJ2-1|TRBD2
TGTGCCAGCAGTTTAGACCCGGGACTATATGAGCAGTTCTTC
CASSLDPGLYEQFF
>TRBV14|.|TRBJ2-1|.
TGTGCCAGCAGCCAAATACTAGTTTTCCTTCCAGATGAGCAGTTCTTC
CASSQILVFLPDEQFF
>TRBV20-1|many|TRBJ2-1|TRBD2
TGCAGTGCTACCCCGGGACTAGCCTCCTACAATGAGCAGTTCTTC
CSATPGLASYNEQFF
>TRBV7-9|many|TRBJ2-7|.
TGTGCCAGCAGTACAAACAGGGCCCACGAGCAGTACTTC
CASSTNRAHEQYF
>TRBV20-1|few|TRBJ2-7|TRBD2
TGCAGTGCTAGAGATGGCCGAGCGGGAGGTTACGAGCAGTACTTC
CSARDGRAGGYEQYF
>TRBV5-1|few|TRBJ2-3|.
TGCGCCAGCAGCTTTTGGGGCGCCCGGTCTGATACGCAGTATTTT
CASSFWGARSDTQYF
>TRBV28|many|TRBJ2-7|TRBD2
TGTGCCAGCAGTTTCGGGGCTAGCGGATCCTACGAGCAGTACTTC
CASSFGASGSYEQYF
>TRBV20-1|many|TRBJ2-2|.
TGCAGTGCTAGAGACAGAGACACCGGGGAGCTGTTTTTT
CSARDRDTGELFF
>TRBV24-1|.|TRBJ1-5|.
TGTGCCACCAGTGATGTCGGCAATCAGCCCCAGCATTTT
CATSDVGNQPQHF
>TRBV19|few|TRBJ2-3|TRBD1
TGTGCCAGTTCCCCGATGGGACAGGGACCAGATACGCAGTATTTT
CASSPMGQGPDTQYF
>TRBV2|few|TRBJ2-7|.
TGTGCCAGCAGTCCAACTAGATCCGCCTACGAGCAGTACTTC
CASSPTRSAYEQYF
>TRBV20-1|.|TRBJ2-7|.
TGCAGTGCTAGCCAAGTAGTTGACGAGCAGTACTTC
CSASQVVDEQYF
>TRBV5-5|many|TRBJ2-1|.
TGTGCCAGCAGCCCTCTTCACGACAATGAGCAGTTCTTC
CASSPLHDNEQFF
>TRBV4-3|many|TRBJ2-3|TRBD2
TGCGCCAGCAGCCAGCTCACTAGCGGGAGCGCAGATACGCAGTATTTT
CASSQLTSGSADTQYF
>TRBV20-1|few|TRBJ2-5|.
TGCAGTGCTAGAGATCTGACCGACCTCGGGGAGACCCAGTACTTC
CSARDLTDLGETQYF
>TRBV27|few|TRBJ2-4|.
TGTGCCAGCAGTCCAGACTTGATAGCCAAAAACATTCAGTACTTC
CASSPDLIAKNIQYF
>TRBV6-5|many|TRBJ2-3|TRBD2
TGTGCCAGCAGTTACTCTAGGGAGGGCTCAGATACGCAGTATTTT
CASSYSREGSDTQYF
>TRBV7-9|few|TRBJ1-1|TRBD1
TGTGCCAGCAGCTTAGTCACCGGGACAGGGGGCGTCGGAGCTTTCTTT
CASSLVTGTGGVGAFF
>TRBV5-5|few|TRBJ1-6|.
TGTGCCAGCAGCTTGTTTGAGGGGACGACCTATAATTCACCCCTCCACTTT
CASSLFEGTTYNSPLHF
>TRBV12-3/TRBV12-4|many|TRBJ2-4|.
TGTGCCAGCAGTTTAGCTGGGGCAGGCGACGCAAACATTCAGTACTTC
CASSLAGAGDANIQYF
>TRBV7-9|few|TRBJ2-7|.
TGTGCCAGCAGCCAAGCAGGGGGGGGATACGAGCAGTACTTC
CASSQAGGGYEQYF
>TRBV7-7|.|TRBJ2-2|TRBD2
TGTGCCAGCAGCCCCCAGCTAGCGGGGTACACCGGGGAGCTGTTTTTT
CASSPQLAGYTGELFF
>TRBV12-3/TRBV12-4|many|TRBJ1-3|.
TGTGCCAGCACTTGGGACCGGGCTATCTCTGGAAACACCATATATTTT
CASTWDRAISGNTIYF
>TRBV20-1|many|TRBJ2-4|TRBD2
TGCAGTGCCACAACTAGCGGAGCCAAAAACATTCAGTACTTC
CSATTSGAKNIQYF